Listed below are T cell receptor beta chains from one sample, sequenced in a study of prognosis after radiotherapy for stage I lung cancer. TCRdb redid the calling of the multiplex PCR reads with MiXCR, one entry per CDR3 protein. The sample contains roughly 32,000 distinct CDR3 sequences, 35% to 45% of which appear only once. Sequences were derived from PBMCs, sampled before or after stereotactic body radiation therapy (not recorded which). These receptors originate from a donor over 45 with non-small cell lung cancer. The CDR3 runs from the conserved cysteine through the conserved F or W. The D gene is left open where the match is weak. Expanded clones get a size class; other rows say once, few or many, or leave the size out.

size	D	V	J	CDR3	DNA
once	-	TRBV24-1	TRBJ2-7	CANSTYPRTDCSYGQYF	TGTGCCAACAGTACTTACCCTCGGACCGACTGTTCCTACGGGCAGTACTTC
many	-	TRBV10-3	TRBJ2-3	CAISESRGLRPDTQYF	TGTGCCATCAGTGAGTCAAGGGGACTCCGCCCAGATACGCAGTATTTT
many	-	TRBV20-1	TRBJ1-1	CSAYRQYTIF	TGCAGTGCCTACCGACAGTATACGATCTTT
many	TRBD1	TRBV29-1	TRBJ2-3	CSARPTGNTDTQYF	TGCAGCGCCCGCCCGACAGGGAACACAGATACGCAGTATTTT
-	-	TRBV6-1	TRBJ1-1	CASSAHRYAFF	TGTGCCAGCAGTGCGCACAGGTACGCTTTCTTT
-	-	TRBV6-1	TRBJ2-2	CAIPGGVHGLPNTRELFF	TGTGCCATCCCAGGAGGGGTCCATGGGCTCCCGAACACCAGGGAGCTTTTTTTT
-	-	TRBV6-1	TRBJ2-7	CASRTPQGYEHYF	TGTGCCAGCAGAACCCCACAGGGTTACGAGCATTACTTC
-	TRBD2	TRBV20-1	TRBJ2-7	CSASEDGLAGPEYF	TGCAGTGCTAGCGAGGACGGACTAGCGGGCCCGGAGTACTTC
many	-	TRBV4-2	TRBJ2-7	CASSQLPTSSYEQYF	TGTGCCAGCAGCCAATTACCGACGAGCTCCTACGAGCAGTACTTC
-	-	TRBV19	TRBJ2-2	CASRYREAWELFF	TGTGCCAGTAGGTACAGGGAAGCCTGGGAACTGTTTTTT
many	TRBD2	TRBV4-1	TRBJ2-2	CASSQDRTSGIQGGELFF	TGCGCCAGCAGCCAAGATAGAACTAGCGGGATTCAAGGCGGGGAGCTGTTTTTT
many	TRBD1	TRBV5-1	TRBJ2-7	CASSIQTGLYEQYF	TGCGCCAGCTCAATACAGACAGGGCTCTACGAGCAGTACTTC
many	-	TRBV7-8	TRBJ2-5	CASSPRRYQETQYF	TGTGCCAGCAGTCCCCGGAGGTACCAAGAGACCCAGTACTTC
many	-	TRBV12-3/TRBV12-4	TRBJ1-4	CASSSGSIEKLFF	TGTGCCAGCAGCTCCGGGTCCATTGAAAAACTGTTTTTT
-	-	TRBV6-4	TRBJ1-5	CASETINQPQHF	TGCGCCAGCGAGACTATCAATCAGCCCCAGCATTTT
medium-sized	TRBD1	TRBV28	TRBJ2-7	CASSPPDRGSGEQYF	TGTGCCAGCAGTCCCCCGGACAGGGGATCAGGGGAGCAGTACTTC
many	TRBD2	TRBV2	TRBJ2-1	CASSTSGGAYNEQFF	TGTGCCAGCAGTACTAGCGGGGGGGCCTACAATGAGCAGTTCTTC
many	TRBD2	TRBV11-2	TRBJ2-7	CASTITGGEQYF	TGTGCCAGCACCATAACGGGGGGGGAGCAGTACTTC